Each of the 20 T cell receptor beta chains below was sequenced from the same sample in a study of T cell changes during pregnancy in multiple sclerosis. Generated by immunoSEQ multiplex PCR, the TCRdb table keeps only in-frame clones and is missing some. The data hold 55,000 to 65,000 clones, with around 93% observed a single time. Material: CD4+ T cells from peripheral blood mononuclear cells, obtained before pregnancy. The receptors were sampled from a female donor with multiple sclerosis, enrolled in a pregnancy study.

In this sample, this clone turned up once. The V gene is TRBV6-6, the J gene TRBJ1-1, with D unresolved. Germline V CDR1 and CDR2: MNHNY, SVGAGI (reference sequence). The CDR3 covers 12 residues. CDR3 region: CATDRSNTEAFF. CDR3 in DNA: TGTGCTACAGACCGTTCTAACACTGAAGCTTTCTTT.

This chain uses TRBV7-3 with TRBJ1-1, with D perhaps matching TRBD1 (5 bases). The CDR3 consists of 16 residues. V shed 0 bases and J shed 1 base, with 12 bases lying between them. Germline loops: CDR1 SGHTA, CDR2 FQGTGA. CDR3 in amino acids: CASSLTGVGPNTEAFF. CDR3 DNA sequence: TGTGCCAGCAGCTTAACAGGGGTAGGGCCGAACACTGAAGCTTTCTTT.

This chain links TRBV30 with TRBJ1-4, with 7 bases fitting TRBD1. This CDR3 is built from 14 residues. V shed 0 bases and J 6 bases; nucleotides not matched to a gene: 4. Germline lookup yields CDR1 GTSNPN and CDR2 SVGIG (reference sequence). CDR3 bases: TGTGCCTGGAGTGTGGGAAGGGGGCATGAAAAACTGTTTTTT. Translated: CAWSVGRGHEKLFF.

The V call is TRBV6-1, the J call TRBJ1-2; maybe TRBD1 (6 bases). CDR1 MNHNS and CDR2 SASEGT come from the germline V gene. This CDR3 is built from 13 residues. V was pared by 6 bases and J by 4 bases, with 12 bases between. DNA of the CDR3: TGTGCCAGCAGCCAAGGGGGGGGCTATGGCTACACCTTC. Encoded protein: CASSQGGGYGYTF.

Comments on this clone: The junction does not match germline at one end; this may be a read error. V and J are TRBV20-1 and TRBJ1-2; D ambiguous. Germline CDR1 DFQATT, CDR2 SNEGSKA (reference sequence). This CDR3 region has 10 residues. CDR3 protein: CSASFYAYTF. The CDR3 nucleotides read TGCAGTGCTAGTTTCTATGCCTACACCTTC.

CDR3 protein: CASSLALGGAGYEQYF. Here the CDR3 DNA reads TGTGCCAGCAGCTTAGCTCTAGGAGGGGCTGGGTACGAGCAGTACTTC. The chain carries TRBV7-2 and TRBJ2-7; D possibly corresponds to TRBD2 (6 bases). This CDR3 spans 16 amino acids. CDR1 and CDR2 from the germline V gene are SGHTA and FQGNSA. Trimming pared 0 bases from V and 4 bases from J, leaving 16 bases between.

The chain employs TRBV7-3 and TRBJ1-2; TRBD1 agrees at 7 bases. The CDR3 runs 15 residues. Germline trimming cut 5 bases from V and 4 bases from J; bases unmatched to any gene: 10. Germline V gene data show CDR1 as SGHTA and CDR2 as FQGTGA. As DNA, the CDR3 is TGTGCCAGCAGCCTTCAACCGGACAGGCCCTATGGCTACACCTTC. As protein: CASSLQPDRPYGYTF.

The J gene is TRBJ2-5, the V gene TRBV7-6, with TRBD2 identical over 9 bases. CDR1 SGHVS and CDR2 FNYEAQ come from the germline V gene. The CDR3 covers 14 residues. V shed 6 bases, J shed 1 base, and the junction held 3 bases outside the gene matches. CDR3: CASRAGGPQETQYF. For the CDR3, the DNA is TGTGCCAGCAGAGCGGGAGGCCCCCAAGAGACCCAGTACTTC.

This clone appeared once. The rearrangement links TRBV28 to TRBJ2-7; maybe TRBD2 (6 bases). CDR1 and CDR2 (germline): MDHEN, SYDVKM. This CDR3 comprises 13 residues. Trimming cost V 6 bases and J 4 bases, with 13 bases left between them. The CDR3 DNA reads TGTGCCAGCAGGGGGACTGGGAAATACGAGCAGTACTTC. Its translation: CASRGTGKYEQYF.

This clone appeared once. The rearrangement joins TRBV14 to TRBJ2-7, with 13 bases that match TRBD2. The CDR3 totals 14 residues. Trimming cost V 5 bases and J 7 bases; bases outside gene matches: 5. Germline loops: CDR1 SGHDN, CDR2 FVKESK. The CDR3: CASSSGLAGREQYF. The CDR3, as DNA: TGTGCCAGCAGCTCGGGACTAGCGGGACGGGAGCAGTACTTC. The full variable domain, rest sourced from reference TRBV14 and TRBJ2-7, is EAGVTQFPSHSVIEKGQTVTLRCDPISGHDNLYWYRRVMGKEIKFLLHFVKESKQDESGMPNNRFLAERTGGTYSTLKVQPAELEDSGVYFCASSSGLAGREQYFGPGTRLTVT.

This rearrangement joins TRBV28 to TRBJ2-1; D is undetermined. CDR3 length: 16 residues. Germline CDR1 and CDR2: MDHEN and SYDVKM. V was pared by 1 base and J by 5 bases, with 15 bases between. This CDR3 reads CASSLSRLAVNNEQFF. The CDR3 DNA reads as TGTGCCAGCAGTTTATCTCGTCTGGCAGTCAACAATGAGCAGTTCTTC.

This clone is a singleton in its sample. The chain uses TRBV19 and TRBJ2-5; possibly TRBD2 for D (5 bases). The V gene's germline CDR1 is LNHDA and CDR2 SQIVND (reference sequence). The germline V and J ends were trimmed by 0 bases and 6 bases, with 14 bases remaining between them. The CDR3 consists of 15 residues. The CDR3 spells CASSIEGVGLQTQYF. The DNA of the CDR3 is TGTGCCAGTAGTATAGAGGGAGTTGGGTTACAGACCCAGTACTTC. Full variable domain (remainder filled in from reference TRBV19 and TRBJ2-5): DGGITQSPKYLFRKEGQNVTLSCEQNLNHDAMYWYRQDPGQGLRLIYYSQIVNDFQKGDIAEGYSVSREKKESFPLTVTSAQKNPTAFYLCASSIEGVGLQTQYFGPGTRLLVL.

The chain links TRBV10-3 to TRBJ2-7; 7 bases align to TRBD2. This CDR3 contains 14 residues. Germline assignment: CDR1 ENHRY and CDR2 SYGVKD. J lost 5 bases, V lost 2 bases, and 6 bases had no gene match. CDR3 sequence: CAISEELANNEQYF. As DNA, the CDR3 is TGTGCCATCAGTGAGGAACTAGCGAACAACGAGCAGTACTTC.

J is TRBJ2-5 and V is TRBV6-6; 7 bases match TRBD2. With 6 bases clipped from V and 4 bases from J, the junction kept 14 bases outside the gene matches. Germline-derived CDR1 and CDR2 are MNHNY and SVGAGI (reference sequence). This CDR3 has 16 residues. CDR3 loop: CASRGRESVQGETQYF. DNA of the CDR3: TGTGCCAGCAGAGGGCGGGAGTCGGTTCAGGGAGAGACCCAGTACTTC.

The V and J genes are TRBV6-5 and TRBJ2-1; TRBD2 is a possible D gene (6 bases). Trimming left V 6 bases short and J 1 base short, with 13 bases between. CDR1 is MNHEY, CDR2 SVGAGI, per germline. CDR3 size: 15 residues. CDR3 coding DNA: TGTGCCAGCAGAGGCGGGACGAGATCCTACAATGAGCAGTTCTTC. Amino acid sequence: CASRGGTRSYNEQFF.

The sample holds one count of this clone. The chain uses TRBV5-1 and TRBJ1-4, with D possibly matching TRBD1 (6 bases). Per the germline V gene, CDR1 is SGHRS and CDR2 is YFSETQ. This CDR3 has 16 residues. V was clipped by 0 bases and J by 6 bases, with 15 bases between them. The CDR3 reads CASSLGLWGRDEKLFF. The CDR3 DNA reads TGCGCCAGCAGCTTGGGGTTGTGGGGGCGAGATGAAAAACTGTTTTTT.

J is TRBJ1-3 and V is TRBV28; TRBD1 matches 9 bases. Unmatched junction bases numbered 2, after V lost 3 bases and J lost 2 bases. Germline V gene data show CDR1 as MDHEN and CDR2 as SYDVKM. The CDR3 sequence is 15 residues long. This CDR3 reads CASSFWDRAGNTIYF. CDR3 coding DNA: TGTGCCAGCAGTTTCTGGGACAGGGCTGGAAACACCATATATTTT.

This chain uses TRBV29-1 with TRBJ1-3; 8 bases match TRBD1. CDR1 and CDR2 from the germline V gene are SQVTM and ANQGSEA. This CDR3 has 14 amino acids. Trimming removed 6 bases from V and 4 bases from J; junction bases left unmatched: 8. The CDR3 loop reads CSVTQGATGNTIYF. In DNA form, the CDR3 reads TGCAGCGTCACGCAGGGGGCAACAGGAAACACCATATATTTT.

The chain couples TRBV21-1 to TRBJ2-7; the table calls TRBD1, which could not be checked here. TRBV21-1 is shown as a pseudogene. This CDR3 has 15 residues. The CDR3 DNA follows: TGTGCCAGCAGCAAAGTTGGGGCGCGGTCCTACGAGCAGTACTTC. This codes for CASSKVGARSYEQYF.

The rearrangement links TRBV12-1 to TRBJ1-4; TRBD1, the D gene given by the table, was not confirmed from the DNA. TRBV12-1 has pseudogene status. This CDR3 is 16 amino acids long. CDR3 in amino acids: CASSLRDRGRYEKLFF. The CDR3 nucleotides are TGTGCCAGCAGCCTTCGGGACAGGGGGCGGTATGAAAAACTGTTTTTT.